Reported below is one TCR beta chain. What it recognizes is unknown. A much bigger clone sits one base away, suggesting this may be a read error. Construction of the TCR beta libraries employed iRepertoire HTBI primers in conjunction with Arm-PCR of CDR3 regions. MiXCR, applied by TCRdb to the multiplex PCR reads, yields one record per CDR3 protein. The table lists 350,000 to 550,000 distinct CDR3 sequences, 15% of them singletons, with 15% to 20% in the top ten. The data belong to a study of regulatory T cells in long-lasting Graves disease. Whole-study results and caveats: In persistent patients, shared public clonotypes (around 2,500) outnumbered those in new patients (roughly 1,000).

Documented time point: newly diagnosed GD, antithyroid drugs for less than 3 months. Extracted PBMC RNA gave rise to the TCR library. This CDR3 has 15 amino acids. CDR1 and CDR2 (germline): KGHDR, SFDVKD. Trimming took off 4 bases at V and 0 bases at J, with 6 bases between the two ends. Separately, the same data were catalogued under a study of T cells in Graves' hyperthyroidism and ophthalmopathy. This second study says: The hyperthyroidism patients had all been newly diagnosed, and their disease duration was under 2 months. Their ages ranged from 18 to 65 years.

The source of this sequence is a woman under 40 with Graves disease. The chain combines TRBV24-1 with TRBJ2-6; no reliable D call. The sequencing here drew on peripheral blood mononuclear cells (PBMCs), taken at new diagnosis, from a patient treated with antithyroid drugs. The CDR3 is CATSDGSSGANVLTF. The CDR3 DNA reads as TGTGCCACCAGTGACGGTAGCTCTGGGGCCAACGTCCTGACTTTC.